Below are 18 T cell receptor beta chains sequenced from a single sample in a study of PD-1 blockade in classical Hodgkin lymphoma. Libraries were prepared by immunoSEQ multiplex PCR; TCRdb keeps only in-frame clonotypes and omits some of them. This sample has 40,000 to 65,000 clones; about 89% occur once, and the top ten carry around 6.5%. Time point specified: cycle 4 day 1 (C4D1), after five to seven weeks of nivolumab. In every patient, relapse followed autologous stem cell transplantation, while exposure to brentuximab vedotin differed. Sample: peripheral blood mononuclear cells (PBMCs), taken before the fourth cycle of nivolumab. The origin of the receptors is a human donor with classical Hodgkin lymphoma.

The chain carries TRBV11-2 and TRBJ2-5, with D maybe TRBD1 (5 bases). Deletions cut 5 bases from V and 1 base from J, with 14 bases between. The germline gives CDR1 SGHAT, CDR2 FQNNGV. CDR3 length equals 15 residues. CDR3 in amino acids: CASSPLKGFQETQYF. DNA for the CDR3: TGTGCCAGCAGCCCGCTAAAGGGGTTCCAAGAGACCCAGTACTTC.

This chain connects TRBV6-4 to TRBJ2-2, with unresolved D. The V gene lost 2 bases and the J gene lost 3 bases, with 4 bases spanning the gap. CDR3 length: 13 residues. The germline V gene has CDR1 MRHNA and CDR2 SNTAGT. This CDR3 reads CASSDRDTGELFF. The CDR3 DNA sequence: TGTGCCAGCAGTGACAGGGACACCGGGGAGCTGTTTTTT.

The chain couples TRBV19 to TRBJ1-2, with D possibly TRBD1 on 5 matching bases. CDR1 is LNHDA, CDR2 SQIVND, per germline (reference sequence). V was trimmed by 6 bases and J by 1 base, leaving 12 bases between them. This CDR3 region has 14 residues. CDR3 in amino acids: CASRVRGNNYGYTF. The CDR3 nucleotides are TGTGCCAGTAGGGTTCGGGGGAATAACTATGGCTACACCTTC.

The rearrangement links TRBV19 to TRBJ2-3; TRBD2 is a possible D gene (6 bases). There are 13 residues in the CDR3. The V end was cut by 10 bases, the J end by 2 bases, with 13 bases between. Germline CDR1 LNHDA, CDR2 SQIVND (reference sequence). CDR3 sequence (DNA): TGTGCCACCTGGAGGGGACCCACAGATACGCAGTATTTT. Translated: CATWRGPTDTQYF. Variable domain in full (rest from reference TRBV19 and TRBJ2-3): DGGITQSPKYLFRKEGQNVTLSCEQNLNHDAMYWYRQDPGQGLRLIYYSQIVNDFQKGDIAEGYSVSREKKESFPLTVTSAQKNPTAFYLCATWRGPTDTQYFGPGTRLTVL.

This chain uses TRBV9 with TRBJ1-2; TRBD1 matches at 8 bases. Germline trimming cut 3 bases from V and 2 bases from J; bases unmatched to any gene: 9. The germline CDR1 and CDR2 sequences are SGDLS and YYNGEE. This CDR3 is built from 16 residues. Here the CDR3 DNA reads TGTGCCAGCAGCGCGGGACAGGAGCGGCTAAACTATGGCTACACCTTC. It is translated as CASSAGQERLNYGYTF. The full variable domain, completed using reference TRBV9 and TRBJ1-2, is DSGVTQTPKHLITATGQRVTLRCSPRSGDLSVYWYQQSLDQGLQFLIQYYNGEERAKGNILERFSAQQFPDLHSELNLSSLELGDSALYFCASSAGQERLNYGYTFGSGTRLTVV.

Here the CDR3 reads CASSETGKRADTQYF. CDR3 DNA sequence: TGCGCCAGCAGCGAGACAGGGAAAAGGGCAGATACGCAGTATTTT. The chain combines TRBV5-1 with TRBJ2-3; 7 bases align to TRBD1. Trimming at V came to 4 bases and at J to 4 bases, leaving 9 bases not matched to a gene. The germline gives CDR1 SGHRS, CDR2 YFSETQ. The CDR3 spans 15 residues.

V is TRBV29-1 and J is TRBJ1-2; 11 nucleotides align to TRBD1. CDR1 is SQVTM, CDR2 ANQGSEA, per germline. V gave up 3 bases and J gave up 3 bases; unmatched junction bases: 6. This CDR3 is 15 amino acids long. The CDR3 loop reads CSVDPRDRGDYGYTF. DNA of the CDR3: TGCAGCGTTGATCCCCGGGACAGGGGGGACTATGGCTACACCTTC. Together with reference TRBV29-1 and TRBJ1-2, the CDR3 gives the full variable domain: SAVISQKPSRDICQRGTSLTIQCQVDSQVTMMFWYRQQPGQSLTLIATANQGSEATYESGFVIDKFPISRPNLTFSTLTVSNMSPEDSSIYLCSVDPRDRGDYGYTFGSGTRLTVV.

This clone was picked up a small number of times. The J gene is TRBJ1-2, the V gene TRBV19; maybe TRBD1 (5 bases). The V and J ends lost 1 base and 4 bases respectively, with 13 bases between them. Germline-derived CDR1 and CDR2 are LNHDA and SQIVND (reference sequence). This CDR3 spans 15 amino acids. CDR3 protein: CASSIATGEGYGYTF. The CDR3 nucleotides read TGTGCCAGTAGTATAGCCACGGGGGAAGGCTATGGCTACACCTTC. The complete variable domain, with remaining parts taken from reference TRBV19 and TRBJ1-2, reads DGGITQSPKYLFRKEGQNVTLSCEQNLNHDAMYWYRQDPGQGLRLIYYSQIVNDFQKGDIAEGYSVSREKKESFPLTVTSAQKNPTAFYLCASSIATGEGYGYTFGSGTRLTVV.

The sample holds one count of this clone. The gene calls are TRBV9 and TRBJ2-5; possible D gene TRBD2, 6 bases. V lost 4 bases and J 0 bases, leaving 10 bases between the germline ends. The CDR3 length is 14 residues. Germline V gives CDR1 SGDLS, CDR2 YYNGEE. Here the CDR3 DNA reads TGTGCCAGCAGCCTCCGGGGGAACCAAGAGACCCAGTACTTC. Translation: CASSLRGNQETQYF.

This clone appeared once. V usage is TRBV4-1 and J usage is TRBJ1-4; D is unclear. The CDR3 consists of 16 residues. V dropped 0 bases and J dropped 8 bases, with 16 bases sitting between them. CDR1 and CDR2 from the germline V gene are MGHRA and YSYEKL. CDR3 region: CASSQDRQASNEKLFF. The CDR3 nucleotides are TGCGCCAGCAGCCAAGATCGGCAGGCCTCGAACGAAAAACTGTTTTTT.

This clone was observed a handful of times. The chain couples TRBV9 to TRBJ2-7; 7 bases are shared with TRBD1. CDR1 and CDR2 from the germline V gene are SGDLS and YYNGEE. The CDR3 runs to 14 residues. J gave up 6 bases and V 4 bases, and 10 bases lay outside the gene matches. The CDR3 is CASSHDTDRVEQYF. CDR3 sequence (DNA): TGTGCCAGCAGCCACGATACCGACAGGGTCGAGCAGTACTTC.

This clone appeared a single time. This rearrangement joins TRBV28 to TRBJ2-7, with D perhaps TRBD1 (6 bases). The ends were cut back, 4 bases at V and 1 base at J, with 14 bases in the middle. Per germline, CDR1 MDHEN and CDR2 SYDVKM. The CDR3 extends over 15 amino acids. The CDR3 spells CASSYRGGRSYEQYF. The DNA for the CDR3 is TGTGCCAGCAGTTACCGTGGGGGCCGTTCCTACGAGCAGTACTTC.

This clone was seen once. The gene calls are TRBV18 and TRBJ1-1, with 12 bases lining up with TRBD1. Unmatched junction bases numbered 4, after V lost 6 bases and J lost 8 bases. The CDR3 consists of 13 residues. Germline V gene data show CDR1 as KGHSH and CDR2 as LQKENI. The CDR3 DNA follows: TGTGCCAGCTCGGGACAGGGGGCACGGGAAGCTTTCTTT. Residues: CASSGQGAREAFF.

The gene calls are TRBV27 and TRBJ2-2; 13 bases are a match to TRBD2. Germline V gives CDR1 MNHEY, CDR2 SMNVEV (reference sequence). V lost 3 bases and J lost 7; bases outside the gene matches: 8. The CDR3 runs to 17 residues. The CDR3 sequence is CASSFTGTSGVDGELFF. The CDR3 nucleotides read TGTGCCAGCAGTTTCACCGGGACTAGCGGGGTTGACGGGGAGCTGTTTTTT.

The chain couples TRBV21-1 to TRBJ2-3; TRBD2 is the table's D call, not checked against the DNA. TRBV21-1 is given as a pseudogene. The CDR3 is 17 residues long. The CDR3 loop reads CASSGRWTSGGLSTQYF. The CDR3 DNA reads as TGTGCCAGCAGCGGTCGTTGGACTAGCGGGGGTCTTAGTACGCAGTATTTT.

The chain employs TRBV19 and TRBJ2-3; D is uncertain. The germline CDR1 and CDR2 sequences are LNHDA and SQIVND (reference sequence). Trimming pared 3 bases from V and 1 base from J, leaving 11 bases between. This CDR3 region has 15 residues. CDR3 amino acids: CASSIAQFGTDTQYF. DNA for the CDR3: TGTGCCAGTAGTATTGCGCAATTTGGCACAGATACGCAGTATTTT.

The chain combines TRBV6-6 with TRBJ2-5; D could derive from TRBD1 or TRBD2 (5 bases each). Germline assignment: CDR1 MNHNY and CDR2 SVGAGI (reference sequence). CDR3 length: 11 residues. V was cut by 10 bases and J by 2 bases, with 8 bases left in between. CDR3: CATEGQETQYF. As DNA, the CDR3 is TGTGCCACCGAGGGGCAAGAGACCCAGTACTTC.

V and J are TRBV11-2 and TRBJ2-3; TRBD2 agrees at 11 bases. V shed 2 bases, J shed 3 bases, and the junction held 4 bases outside the gene matches. Germline assignment: CDR1 SGHAT and CDR2 FQNNGV. This CDR3 is built from 16 residues. Here the CDR3 DNA reads TGTGCCAGCAGCTTAAGCCTAGCGGGAGGTACAGATACGCAGTATTTT. It translates to CASSLSLAGGTDTQYF.